In its sample, the clone carrying this TCR beta chain was seen a few times. The sample originates from a study of blood T cell repertoires in COVID-19. The method was immunoSEQ multiplex PCR; TCRdb's version includes in-frame clones alone and lacks a portion of them. The table has roughly 180,000 clones, around 82% seen once; the top ten hold about a sixth. Trimming shortened V by 3 bases and J by 2 bases, and 10 bases separated the two germline ends. Germline values: CDR1 SGHDN, CDR2 FVKESK. The CDR3 has 14 residues. J is TRBJ1-1 and V is TRBV14; D is perhaps TRBD1 (5 bases). The sequenced material came from PBMCs or T cells enriched from blood (not recorded which). This TCR was recovered from a man aged 55 to 69 who had recovered from COVID-19. The CDR3: CASSHWTINTEAFF. In DNA form, the CDR3 reads TGTGCCAGCAGCCATTGGACAATAAACACTGAAGCTTTCTTT.